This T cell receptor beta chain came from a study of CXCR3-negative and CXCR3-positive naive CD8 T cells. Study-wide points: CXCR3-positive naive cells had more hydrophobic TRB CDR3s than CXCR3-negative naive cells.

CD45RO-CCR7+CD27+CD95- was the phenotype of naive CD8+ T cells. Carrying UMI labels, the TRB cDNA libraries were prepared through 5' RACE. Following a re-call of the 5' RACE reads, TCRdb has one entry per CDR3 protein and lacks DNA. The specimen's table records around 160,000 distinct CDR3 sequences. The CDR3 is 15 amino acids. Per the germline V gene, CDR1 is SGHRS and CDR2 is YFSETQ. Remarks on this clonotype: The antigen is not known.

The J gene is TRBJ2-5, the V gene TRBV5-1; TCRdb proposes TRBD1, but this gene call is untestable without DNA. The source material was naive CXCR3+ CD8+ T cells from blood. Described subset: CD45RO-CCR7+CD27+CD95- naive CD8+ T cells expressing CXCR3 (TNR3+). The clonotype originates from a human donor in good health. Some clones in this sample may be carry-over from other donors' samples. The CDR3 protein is CASSLGTTGRETQYF.